The clone carrying this TCR beta chain was counted between two and nine times. The antigen is undetermined. This sample was included in a study of post-analysis software for immune sequencing data. Looking at the study overall: Several disease courses (relapsing-remitting, secondary progressive and progressive-relapsing) of multiple sclerosis were included. General observations from the study: TRBV segments more frequent in patients than in controls numbered a few and included TRBV5-6, TRBV5-1 and TRBV20-1.

The library was made from cDNA and included unique molecular identifiers. Input amounts of 1 to 10 million T cells were used. These gave 500,000 or so cDNA molecules, so each molecule approximated one T cell. MiXCR, run by TCRdb on the PCR reads, gives a single entry per CDR3 protein. The top ten hold 11% of the sample, which has roughly 670,000 distinct CDR3 sequences, over 45% seen once. The CDR3 has 14 residues. Germline V gene sequence: CDR1 SGHKS, CDR2 YYEKEE (reference sequence). Sequencing used blood. V usage is TRBV5-5 and J usage is TRBJ2-5, with D perhaps matching TRBD1 (6 bases). The end of the DNA is better explained by TRBJ2-7, so the J call may be wrong. The clonotype originates from a girl aged 2 to 9 with multiple sclerosis. Here the CDR3 reads CASSPHRVPHEQYF. The CDR3 DNA sequence: TGTGCCAGCAGCCCCCACAGGGTCCCCCACGAGCAGTACTTC.